This record concerns one TCR beta chain sequence. Its antigen is still unknown. These data belong to a study of CD8 T cells in ankylosing spondylitis. Study-level findings and limits: It was reported that disease-linked clones were significantly enriched in matched ankylosing spondylitis synovial fluid. Past studies reported some motif variants in reactive arthritis synovial fluid and blood. Researchers report that disease-linked clones proved CD8+ and relatively rare in peripheral blood. Typical of ankylosing spondylitis blood, it appeared, was a TCR beta motif of roughly eight highly homologous variants.

As the method for making TCR beta libraries, quantitative 5'-RACE with molecular barcodes was used. One entry per CDR3 protein results from TCRdb running MiXCR on the 5' RACE reads. The table records about 840,000 distinct CDR3 sequences, about 11% of them present only once. The origin of this receptor is a male donor with ankylosing spondylitis. The sequencing sample was made of blood, either unsorted or a sorted T cell fraction (not recorded which).

Here the CDR3 DNA reads TGTGCCAGCAGCTTATTAGGGGGGGGATACAATGAGCAGTTCTTC. Its translation: CASSLLGGGYNEQFF. The chain links TRBV7-2 to TRBJ2-1, with a weak D call TRBD2 (7 bases). Between the trimmed V and J ends, which lost 2 bases and 4 bases, there was a span of 12 bases. The germline gives CDR1 SGHTA, CDR2 FQGNSA. The CDR3 is made up of 15 amino acids. The variable domain in full, with the rest retrieved from reference TRBV7-2 and TRBJ2-1, is GAGVSQSPSNKVTEKGKDVELRCDPISGHTALYWYRQSLGQGLEFLIYFQGNSAPDKSGLPSDRFSAERTGGSVSTLTIQRTQQEDSAVYLCASSLLGGGYNEQFFGPGTRLTVL.